The clone carrying this T cell receptor (beta chain) was observed a few times. Its antigen is as yet unknown. The PBMCs were sourced from fresh peripheral blood (about 10 ml). CDR1 and CDR2 from the germline V gene are LGHNA and YSLEER. The CDR3 totals 12 residues. V was cut by 4 bases and J by 9 bases, with 10 bases left in between. This entry is derived from a study of T cells in Graves' hyperthyroidism and ophthalmopathy. Study-wide points: Blood also carried most thyroid clonotypes expanded above 0.001. A model of 13 V-J pairs discriminated ophthalmopathy from stable hyperthyroidism. Ophthalmopathy, as predicted by the model, came a median approximately 6.5 months after the prediction.

Regions amplified from RNA transcripts were the TCR beta CDR3 regions. The HTBI primer set served for first-round RT-PCR of the TCR CDR3. TCRdb processed the multiplex PCR reads anew with MiXCR; each CDR3 protein has one entry. The repertoire includes 640,000 or so distinct CDR3 sequences, over 12% of them detected once, and 7% to 9% sits in the top ten. The V gene is TRBV4-3, the J gene TRBJ2-1; D gene uncertain. The sequenced sample consisted of blood. This TCR derives from a woman aged 18 to 35 with Graves' ophthalmopathy. The CDR3, as DNA: TGCGCCAGCAGCCCAAGATGGGGTGAGCAGTTCTTC. Translating gives CASSPRWGEQFF.